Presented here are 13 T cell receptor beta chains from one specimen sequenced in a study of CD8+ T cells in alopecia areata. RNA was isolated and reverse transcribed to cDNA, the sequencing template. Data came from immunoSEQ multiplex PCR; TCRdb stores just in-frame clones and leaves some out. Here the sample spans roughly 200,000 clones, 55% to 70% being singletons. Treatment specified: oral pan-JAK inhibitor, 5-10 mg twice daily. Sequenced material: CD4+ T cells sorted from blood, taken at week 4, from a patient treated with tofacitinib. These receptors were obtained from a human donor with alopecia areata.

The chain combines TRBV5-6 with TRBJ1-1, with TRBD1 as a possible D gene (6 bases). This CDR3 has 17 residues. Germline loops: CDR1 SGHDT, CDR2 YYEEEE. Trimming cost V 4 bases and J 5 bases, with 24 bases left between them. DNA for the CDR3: TGTGCCAGCAGCCCAACCTATTCGGACAGAAGTCGGACTGAAGCTTTCTTT. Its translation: CASSPTYSDRSRTEAFF.

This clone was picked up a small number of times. The CDR3 protein is CASSVPPVGRGNHEQYF. The CDR3 DNA follows: TGTGCCAGCAGCGTTCCTCCGGTGGGCAGGGGGAACCACGAGCAGTACTTC. V is TRBV9 and J is TRBJ2-5, with 7 bases aligning to TRBD1. The DNA end is a closer match to TRBJ2-7, so the J assignment may be wrong. Germline CDR1 reads SGDLS; CDR2 reads YYNGEE. The CDR3 extends over 17 amino acids.

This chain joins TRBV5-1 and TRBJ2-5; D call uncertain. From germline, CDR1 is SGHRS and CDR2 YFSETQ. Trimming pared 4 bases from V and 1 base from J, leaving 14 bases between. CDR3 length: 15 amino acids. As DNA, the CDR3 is TGCGCCAGCAGCCGACGGCAGCCCCGCCAAGAGACCCAGTACTTC. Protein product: CASSRRQPRQETQYF. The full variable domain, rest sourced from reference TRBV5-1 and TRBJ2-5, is KAGVTQTPRYLIKTRGQQVTLSCSPISGHRSVSWYQQTPGQGLQFLFEYFSETQRNKGNFPGRFSGRQFSNSRSEMNVSTLELGDSALYLCASSRRQPRQETQYFGPGTRLLVL.

This chain's CDR3 is CSVEGAAGAYQETQYF. CDR3 coding DNA: TGCAGCGTTGAAGGGGCCGCGGGGGCCTACCAAGAGACCCAGTACTTC. This chain connects TRBV29-1 to TRBJ2-5, with D maybe TRBD2 (7 bases). Germline loops: CDR1 SQVTM, CDR2 ANQGSEA. V lost 1 base to trimming and J lost 0 bases, with 15 bases between them. This CDR3 comprises 16 residues.

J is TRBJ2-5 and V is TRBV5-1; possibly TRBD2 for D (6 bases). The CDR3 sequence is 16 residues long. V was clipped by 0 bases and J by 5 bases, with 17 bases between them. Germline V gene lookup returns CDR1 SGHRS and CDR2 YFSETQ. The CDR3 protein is CASSLGHGGVSETQYF. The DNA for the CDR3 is TGCGCCAGCAGCTTGGGACATGGAGGGGTGTCGGAGACCCAGTACTTC.

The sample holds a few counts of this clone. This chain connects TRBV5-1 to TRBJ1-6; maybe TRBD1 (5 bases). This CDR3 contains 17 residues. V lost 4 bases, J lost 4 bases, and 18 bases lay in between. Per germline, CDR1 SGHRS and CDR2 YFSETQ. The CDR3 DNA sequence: TGCGCCAGCAGCGTGCAGGGCGGCCCCACTTATAATTCACCCCTCCACTTT. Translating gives CASSVQGGPTYNSPLHF.

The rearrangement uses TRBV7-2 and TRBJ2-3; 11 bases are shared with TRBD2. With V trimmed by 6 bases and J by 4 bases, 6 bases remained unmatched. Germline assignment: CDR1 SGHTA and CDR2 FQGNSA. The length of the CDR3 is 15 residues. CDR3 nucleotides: TGTGCCAGCAGACTTAGCGGGGGGGCCGCAGATACGCAGTATTTT. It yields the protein CASRLSGGAADTQYF.

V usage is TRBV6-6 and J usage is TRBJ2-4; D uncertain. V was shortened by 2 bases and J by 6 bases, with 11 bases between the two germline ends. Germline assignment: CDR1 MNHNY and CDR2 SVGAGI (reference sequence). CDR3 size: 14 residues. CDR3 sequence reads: CASSYDVRGNIQYF. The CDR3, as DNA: TGTGCCAGCAGTTACGACGTAAGAGGAAACATTCAGTACTTC.

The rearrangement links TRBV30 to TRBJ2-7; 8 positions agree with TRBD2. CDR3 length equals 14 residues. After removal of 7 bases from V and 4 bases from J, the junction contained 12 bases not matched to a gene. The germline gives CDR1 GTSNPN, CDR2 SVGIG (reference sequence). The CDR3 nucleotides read TGTGCCTTTTCCGGGGGGGCGGAGAGATACGAGCAGTACTTC. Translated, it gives CAFSGGAERYEQYF.

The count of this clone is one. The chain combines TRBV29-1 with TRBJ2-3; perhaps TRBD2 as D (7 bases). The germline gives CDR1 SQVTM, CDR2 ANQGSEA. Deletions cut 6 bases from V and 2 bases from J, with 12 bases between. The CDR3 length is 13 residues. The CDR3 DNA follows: TGCAGCGTCCCCCGGGGGGCCACAGATACGCAGTATTTT. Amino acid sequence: CSVPRGATDTQYF.

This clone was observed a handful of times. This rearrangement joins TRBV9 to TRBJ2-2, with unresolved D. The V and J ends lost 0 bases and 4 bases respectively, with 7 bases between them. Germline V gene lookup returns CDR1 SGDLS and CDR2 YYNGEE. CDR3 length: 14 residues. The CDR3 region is CASSVGVSTGELFF. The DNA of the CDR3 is TGTGCCAGCAGCGTAGGTGTTAGCACCGGGGAGCTGTTTTTT.

The CDR3 loop reads CASRIAGEFF. The CDR3 DNA reads TGTGCCAGCAGGATAGCGGGGGAATTCTTC. The rearrangement uses TRBV2 and TRBJ2-1, with 9 bases fitting TRBD2. CDR3 length: 10 amino acids. The V segment lost 6 bases and the J segment 16 bases; nucleotides outside the gene matches: 4. Germline V lookup: CDR1 SNHLY, CDR2 FYNNEI.

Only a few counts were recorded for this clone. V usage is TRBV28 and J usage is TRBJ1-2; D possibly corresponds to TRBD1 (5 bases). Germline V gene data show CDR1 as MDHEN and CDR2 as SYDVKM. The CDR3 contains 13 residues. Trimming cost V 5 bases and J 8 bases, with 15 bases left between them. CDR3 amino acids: CASSPPTVVGYTF. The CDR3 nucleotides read TGTGCCAGCAGTCCCCCGACAGTTGTGGGCTACACCTTC.